The text below deals with one T cell receptor (beta chain). This entry is derived from a study of blood T cell repertoires in COVID-19. In the study overall: There were acute and convalescent COVID-19 samples, and they came from the United States, Italy and Spain.

Using immunoSEQ multiplex PCR, the repertoire was profiled, and TCRdb retains in-frame clones only, with some absent. The table includes 300,000 to 350,000 clones, approximately 84% detected once. Germline CDR1 is LGHDT and CDR2 is YNNKEL (reference sequence). Trimming at V came to 5 bases and at J to 4 bases, leaving 3 bases not matched to a gene. The CDR3 consists of 13 residues. The rearrangement links TRBV3-1 (or the pseudogene TRBV3-2) to TRBJ1-1; 8 nucleotides align to TRBD1. The origin of this receptor is a woman aged 25-40 years who had recovered from COVID-19. Sequenced input: PBMCs or T cells enriched from blood (not recorded which). The CDR3 region has the DNA TGTGCCAGCAGCACCGGACAGGGCACTGAAGCTTTCTTT. Translated: CASSTGQGTEAFF.